Sequencing of this T cell receptor (beta chain) was carried out in a study of T cell responses to AZD1222 COVID-19 vaccine. Trimming removed 5 bases from V and 2 bases from J, with 8 bases in between. The CDR3 totals 13 residues. Germline lookup yields CDR1 SGHTA and CDR2 FQGTGA. Using immunoSEQ multiplex PCR, the repertoire was profiled, and TCRdb retains in-frame clones only, with some absent. Among approximately 150,000 clones listed, about nine tenths were seen once. This sequence was found in an adult who received the AZD1222 COVID-19 vaccine. The specimen comprised peripheral blood, sampled 28 days after the second AZD1222 dose. The chain is built from TRBV7-3 and TRBJ2-3; D unclear. This chain's CDR3 is CASSPSITDTQYF. The CDR3 DNA is TGTGCCAGCAGCCCCTCAATCACAGATACGCAGTATTTT.